These T cell receptor beta chains were read from a single sample in a study of T cells after yellow fever vaccination. MiXCR, run by TCRdb on the 5' RACE reads, gives a single entry per CDR3 protein. The sample holds about 96,000 distinct CDR3 sequences, almost 9% seen once. Sequenced here: CD8+ T cells not binding an NS4B(214-222) dextramer, sorted from PBMCs, sampled approximately 16 days after the first yellow fever vaccination. The receptors come from a man in his late teens or twenties who received the YFV17D yellow fever vaccine. Each CDR3 is given with its conserved first and last residue. D genes are given only for firm matches. For some rows the clone size is stated as once, few or many, or as a class when expanded; others skip it.

clone size: many
D gene: NA
J gene: TRBJ2-7
V gene: TRBV15
CDR3 DNA: TGTGCCACCAGCAGAGTAGGGAACGAGCAGTACTTC
CDR3 protein: CATSRVGNEQYF

clone size: few
D gene: NA
J gene: TRBJ1-1
V gene: TRBV5-1
CDR3 DNA: TGCGCCAGCAGCTTGGTAGGGACGGTGGGTGAAGCTTTCTTT
CDR3 protein: CASSLVGTVGEAFF

clone size: few
D gene: TRBD1
J gene: TRBJ2-2
V gene: TRBV10-3
CDR3 DNA: TGTGCCATCTCCCATGGGACAGAGGTGAACACCGGGGAGCTGTTTTTT
CDR3 protein: CAISHGTEVNTGELFF

clone size: few
D gene: NA
J gene: TRBJ1-2
V gene: TRBV5-4
CDR3 DNA: TGTGCCATCGGGACGGACCCCTATGGCTACACCTTC
CDR3 protein: CAIGTDPYGYTF

clone size: few
D gene: TRBD1
J gene: TRBJ1-1
V gene: TRBV5-5
CDR3 DNA: TGTGCCAGCAGCTTGCCCGGGACAGGGTCAATAACTGAAGCTTTCTTT
CDR3 protein: CASSLPGTGSITEAFF

clone size: few
D gene: TRBD1
J gene: TRBJ1-6
V gene: TRBV5-1
CDR3 DNA: TGCGCCAGCAGCTTGGAAGGACAGGGAAAATATAATTCACCCCTCCACTTT
CDR3 protein: CASSLEGQGKYNSPLHF

clone size: few
D gene: TRBD2
J gene: TRBJ2-5
V gene: TRBV4-1
CDR3 DNA: TGCGCCAGCAGCCCCAAGGCCCTGGCGGGGGGGCTAGAGACCCAGTACTTC
CDR3 protein: CASSPKALAGGLETQYF

clone size: few
D gene: TRBD1
J gene: TRBJ1-1
V gene: TRBV10-3
CDR3 DNA: TGTGCCACCGGGACAGTTAACACTGAAGCTTTCTTT
CDR3 protein: CATGTVNTEAFF

clone size: NA
D gene: TRBD1
J gene: TRBJ1-2
V gene: TRBV12-3/TRBV12-4
CDR3 DNA: TGTGCCAGCGGTCCAACAGGGGACGGCTACACCTTC
CDR3 protein: CASGPTGDGYTF

clone size: NA
D gene: NA
J gene: TRBJ2-7
V gene: TRBV4-1
CDR3 DNA: TGCGCCAGCAGCCAAGAGCCATGGAGCTCCTACGAGCAGTACTTC
CDR3 protein: CASSQEPWSSYEQYF

clone size: NA
D gene: TRBD1
J gene: TRBJ1-2
V gene: TRBV7-9
CDR3 DNA: TGTGCCAGCAGCCTCACTCCGGGACAGGGGGCGCCGGGGACCAACTATGGCTACACCTTC
CDR3 protein: CASSLTPGQGAPGTNYGYTF

clone size: many
D gene: NA
J gene: TRBJ2-4
V gene: TRBV29-1
CDR3 DNA: TGCAGCGTCCGGTCCAAAAACATTCAGTACTTC
CDR3 protein: CSVRSKNIQYF

clone size: NA
D gene: TRBD1
J gene: TRBJ2-7
V gene: TRBV5-1
CDR3 DNA: TGCGCCAGCAGCGCAATGTCACAGGGGAAGAAAAACGAGCAGTACTTC
CDR3 protein: CASSAMSQGKKNEQYF

clone size: few
D gene: TRBD1
J gene: TRBJ1-2
V gene: TRBV2
CDR3 DNA: TGTGCCAGCACCAAGACCGGGACAGGGAGCGGCTACACCTTC
CDR3 protein: CASTKTGTGSGYTF

clone size: few
D gene: TRBD1
J gene: TRBJ2-2
V gene: TRBV7-6
CDR3 DNA: TGTGCCAGCAGCCGAGGGACAGCCGGGGAGCTGTTTTTT
CDR3 protein: CASSRGTAGELFF

clone size: NA
D gene: NA
J gene: TRBJ2-7
V gene: TRBV27
CDR3 DNA: TGTGCCAGCGGGGTTTCGTCCTACGAGCAGTACTTC
CDR3 protein: CASGVSSYEQYF

clone size: few
D gene: TRBD1
J gene: TRBJ2-3
V gene: TRBV11-2
CDR3 DNA: TGTGCCAGCAGCTTAGATAGGGGGCGCGTGGATACGCAGTATTTT
CDR3 protein: CASSLDRGRVDTQYF

clone size: few
D gene: TRBD1
J gene: TRBJ2-7
V gene: TRBV30
CDR3 DNA: TGTGCCTGGACTAAAACAGGGGAGACCTACGAGCAGTACTTC
CDR3 protein: CAWTKTGETYEQYF

clone size: few
D gene: NA
J gene: TRBJ2-5
V gene: TRBV7-9
CDR3 DNA: TGTGCCAGCAGCTTTTTGAGGGTATCTAACCAAGAGACCCAGTACTTC
CDR3 protein: CASSFLRVSNQETQYF

clone size: NA
D gene: NA
J gene: TRBJ2-7
V gene: TRBV20-1
CDR3 DNA: TGCAGTGCTAGAGATTCGGCTTGGAAAACCTACGAGCAGTACTTC
CDR3 protein: CSARDSAWKTYEQYF

clone size: few
D gene: NA
J gene: TRBJ2-7
V gene: TRBV7-6
CDR3 DNA: TGTGCCAGCAGCTCCGCCGAACACTACGAGCAGTACTTC
CDR3 protein: CASSSAEHYEQYF

clone size: few
D gene: NA
J gene: TRBJ2-7
V gene: TRBV19
CDR3 DNA: TGTGCCAGTAGTCCACGATCGAGCTCCTACGAGCAGTACTTC
CDR3 protein: CASSPRSSSYEQYF

clone size: NA
D gene: NA
J gene: TRBJ2-1
V gene: TRBV9
CDR3 DNA: TGTGCCAGCGCCCCGGGAGCAGGGGGTTTTAATGAGCAGTTCTTC
CDR3 protein: CASAPGAGGFNEQFF

clone size: few
D gene: TRBD1
J gene: TRBJ2-7
V gene: TRBV20-1
CDR3 DNA: TGCAGTGCTAAGGACAGGGGAACCTACGAGCAGTACTTC
CDR3 protein: CSAKDRGTYEQYF

clone size: many
D gene: NA
J gene: TRBJ2-2
V gene: TRBV6-5
CDR3 DNA: TGTGCCAGCAGTTTTGGGTTGGGCGGGGAGCTGTTTTTT
CDR3 protein: CASSFGLGGELFF

clone size: NA
D gene: NA
J gene: TRBJ2-2
V gene: TRBV9
CDR3 DNA: TGTGCCAGCTCGCAGTTCACCGGGGAGCTGTTTTTT
CDR3 protein: CASSQFTGELFF

clone size: NA
D gene: NA
J gene: TRBJ1-1
V gene: TRBV7-6
CDR3 DNA: TGTGCCAGCAGCCCCGAGGTGTCCGCTGAAGCTTTCTTT
CDR3 protein: CASSPEVSAEAFF

clone size: NA
D gene: TRBD1
J gene: TRBJ1-4
V gene: TRBV20-1
CDR3 DNA: TGCAGTGCGGACACAGGGACAGGGGGAAACAGAGCAACTAATGAAAAACTGTTTTTT
CDR3 protein: CSADTGTGGNRATNEKLFF

clone size: few
D gene: NA
J gene: TRBJ1-1
V gene: TRBV7-6
CDR3 DNA: TGTGCCAGCAGCTCCGTCGAGACGGGGAACACTGAAGCTTTCTTT
CDR3 protein: CASSSVETGNTEAFF

clone size: NA
D gene: TRBD1
J gene: TRBJ2-3
V gene: TRBV4-1
CDR3 DNA: TGCGCCAGCAGCCAGCCGGGACAGGGGTCGGATACGCAGTATTTT
CDR3 protein: CASSQPGQGSDTQYF

clone size: many
D gene: NA
J gene: TRBJ2-7
V gene: TRBV29-1
CDR3 DNA: TGCAGCGCCCAGGAGGGTCCCGAGCAGTACTTC
CDR3 protein: CSAQEGPEQYF

clone size: NA
D gene: TRBD1
J gene: TRBJ1-2
V gene: TRBV10-3
CDR3 DNA: TGTGCCATCAGTGACCCGGGACAGTCAGCTAACTATGGCTACACCTTC
CDR3 protein: CAISDPGQSANYGYTF

clone size: many
D gene: NA
J gene: TRBJ2-4
V gene: TRBV19
CDR3 DNA: TGTGCCAGTAGTCACGGGCGAGGGGAAAACATTCAGTACTTC
CDR3 protein: CASSHGRGENIQYF

clone size: NA
D gene: NA
J gene: TRBJ1-5
V gene: TRBV7-8
CDR3 DNA: TGTGCCAGCAGCTTAGAATATGGGCAGAATTTTCAGCCCCAGCATTTT
CDR3 protein: CASSLEYGQNFQPQHF

clone size: few
D gene: NA
J gene: TRBJ2-3
V gene: TRBV4-3
CDR3 DNA: TGCGCCAGCAGCCAAGGATGGGGGGCGATCACAGATACGCAGTATTTT
CDR3 protein: CASSQGWGAITDTQYF

clone size: few
D gene: NA
J gene: TRBJ2-1
V gene: TRBV7-9
CDR3 DNA: TGTGCCAGCAGCTTAGCCCAGGGGTACTACAATGAGCAGTTCTTC
CDR3 protein: CASSLAQGYYNEQFF

clone size: few
D gene: TRBD1
J gene: TRBJ2-4
V gene: TRBV4-1
CDR3 DNA: TGCGCCAGCAGCCAAGGGGACAGGGGAGGTATATACGCCAAAAACATTCAGTACTTC
CDR3 protein: CASSQGDRGGIYAKNIQYF

clone size: NA
D gene: TRBD2
J gene: TRBJ2-6
V gene: TRBV12-3/TRBV12-4
CDR3 DNA: TGTGCCTGCAGTTTAGGACTAGGTGGGGCAGCTGGGGCCAACGTCCTGACTTTC
CDR3 protein: CACSLGLGGAAGANVLTF

clone size: few
D gene: NA
J gene: TRBJ1-1
V gene: TRBV11-1
CDR3 DNA: TGTGCCAGCAGCTTTTCACGGATGGGGGCGGGAAACACTGAAGCTTTCTTT
CDR3 protein: CASSFSRMGAGNTEAFF

clone size: many
D gene: NA
J gene: TRBJ1-1
V gene: TRBV5-1
CDR3 DNA: TGCGCCAGCCGAATCCGGGGGGCTGGAAACACTGAAGCTTTCTTT
CDR3 protein: CASRIRGAGNTEAFF

clone size: NA
D gene: TRBD1
J gene: TRBJ2-3
V gene: TRBV4-2
CDR3 DNA: TGTGCCAGCGGTCTGGGGACAGCCGGCATCTTCACACGCACAGATACGCAGTATTTT
CDR3 protein: CASGLGTAGIFTRTDTQYF